The present T cell receptor (beta chain) was sequenced within a study of T-cell reconstitution after alpha-beta-depleted transplantation in children. Unique molecular identifiers featured in how the TCRbeta library was prepared. TCRdb independently ran MiXCR on the PCR reads; one entry per CDR3 protein. The data contain about 98,000 distinct CDR3 sequences, more than 20% of them singletons. Study-level results: Most T-cell counts and diversity one year after the transplant came from T cells that were newly produced. Surviving recipient T cells and intrathymic progenitors accounted for some patients' high TCRbeta diversity at day 60. Approximately two months post-transplant, alpha-beta T cells reportedly originated from several hundred expanded graft clones.

A word on this clonotype: Its antigen is unidentified.

The CDR3 runs to 16 residues. Trimming removed 2 bases at V and 7 bases at J, with 21 bases between. Looked up from germline, CDR1 is SGHTS and CDR2 is YDEGEE. Sequenced here: PBMCs, sampled before TCRalphabeta/CD19-depleted stem cell transplant. The receptor comes from a boy between 2 and 10 years old with acute lymphoblastic leukemia, due to receive a stem cell transplant. The genes are TRBV5-8 and TRBJ2-5; D remains ambiguous. CDR3: CASSLVNGPAVRTQYF. The CDR3, as DNA: TGTGCCAGCAGCTTAGTGAATGGGCCTGCTGTCCGGACCCAGTACTTC.